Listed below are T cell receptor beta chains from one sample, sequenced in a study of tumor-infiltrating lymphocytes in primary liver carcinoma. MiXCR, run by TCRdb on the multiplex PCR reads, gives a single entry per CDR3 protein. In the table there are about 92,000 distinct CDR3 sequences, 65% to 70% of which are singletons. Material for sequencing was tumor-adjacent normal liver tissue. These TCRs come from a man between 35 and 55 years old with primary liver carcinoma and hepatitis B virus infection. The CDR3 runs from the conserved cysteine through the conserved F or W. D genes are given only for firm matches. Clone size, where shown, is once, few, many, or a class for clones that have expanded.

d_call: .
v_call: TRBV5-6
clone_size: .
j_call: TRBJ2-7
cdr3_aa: CASSSRTGIWETSYEQYF
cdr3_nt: TGTGCCAGCAGCTCGAGGACGGGAATATGGGAAACTTCCTACGAGCAGTACTTC

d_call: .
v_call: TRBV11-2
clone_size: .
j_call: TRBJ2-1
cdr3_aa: CASSSLCGGPYNEQSF
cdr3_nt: TGTGCCAGCAGCTCGCTCTGTGGGGGGCCCTACAATGAGCAGTCCTTC

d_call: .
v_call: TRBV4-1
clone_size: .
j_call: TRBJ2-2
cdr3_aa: CASSPQGQTNTGELLF
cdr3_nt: TGCGCCAGCAGCCCACAGGGTCAGACGAACACCGGAGAGCTGCTTTTT

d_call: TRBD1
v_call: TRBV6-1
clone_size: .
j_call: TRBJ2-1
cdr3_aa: CASGEGRAGGRKQFF
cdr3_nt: TGTGCCAGCGGTGAGGGCCGGGCAGGGGGACGCAAGCAGTTCTTC

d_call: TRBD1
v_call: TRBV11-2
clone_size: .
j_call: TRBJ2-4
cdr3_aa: CASSLDGETGPKNIQYF
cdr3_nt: TGTGCCAGCAGCTTAGATGGGGAGACAGGGCCCAAAAACATTCAGTACTTC

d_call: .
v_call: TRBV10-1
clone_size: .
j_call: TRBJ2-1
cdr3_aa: CASGEWGNEQFF
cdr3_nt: TGCGCAAGCGGTGAATGGGGGAATGAGCAGTTCTTC

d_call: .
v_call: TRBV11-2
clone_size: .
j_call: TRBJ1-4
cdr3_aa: CACSLEVGDEKMFF
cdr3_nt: TGTGCCTGCAGCTTAGAGGTTGGGGACGAAAAAATGTTCTTT

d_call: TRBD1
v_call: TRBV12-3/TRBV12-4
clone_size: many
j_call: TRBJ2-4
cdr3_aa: CASSFSLGQGRENIQYF
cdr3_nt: TGTGCCAGCAGTTTCTCCCTTGGACAGGGGAGGGAAAACATTCAGTACTTC

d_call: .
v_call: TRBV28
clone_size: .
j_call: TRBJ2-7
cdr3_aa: CASSLGPGTGLGAYEHYF
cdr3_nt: TGTGCCAGCAGTTTGGGTCCAGGGACAGGACTAGGGGCCTACGAGCATTACTTC

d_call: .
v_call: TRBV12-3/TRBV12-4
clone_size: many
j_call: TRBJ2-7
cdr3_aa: CASRRQGDEQYF
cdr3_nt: TGTGCCAGCAGACGCCAGGGTGACGAGCAGTACTTC

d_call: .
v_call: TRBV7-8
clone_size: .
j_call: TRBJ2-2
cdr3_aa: CACSFAGLWTGELFF
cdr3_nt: TGTGCCTGCAGCTTTGCAGGTCTGTGGACCGGGGAACTGTTTTTT

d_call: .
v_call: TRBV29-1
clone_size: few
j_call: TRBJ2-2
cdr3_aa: CSIEAAGRSSAGELFF
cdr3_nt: TGCAGCATTGAGGCGGCAGGGCGGAGCTCGGCCGGGGAGCTGTTTTTT

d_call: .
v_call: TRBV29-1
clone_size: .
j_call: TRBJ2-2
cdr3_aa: CSAQKIGAGELFF
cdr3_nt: TGCAGCGCCCAAAAGATAGGCGCCGGGGAGCTGTTTTTT

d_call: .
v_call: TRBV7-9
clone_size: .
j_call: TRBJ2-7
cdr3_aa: CASPSSSYEQYF
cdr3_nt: TGTGCCAGCCCGTCTAGCTCCTACGAGCAGTACTTC

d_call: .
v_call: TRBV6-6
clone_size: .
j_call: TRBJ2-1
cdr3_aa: CASSLLRGTVDSEQFF
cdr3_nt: TGTGCCAGCAGTTTACTTAGGGGGACCGTGGATAGTGAGCAGTTCTTC

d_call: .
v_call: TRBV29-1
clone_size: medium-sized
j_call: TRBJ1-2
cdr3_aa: CSSAGVLDYGYTF
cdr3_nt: TGCAGTTCGGCGGGGGTTCTAGACTATGGCTACACCTTC

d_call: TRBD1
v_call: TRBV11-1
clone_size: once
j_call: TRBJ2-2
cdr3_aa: CASNIQGQGKTAELFF
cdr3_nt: TGTGCCAGCAACATACAAGGACAGGGGAAAACCGCGGAGCTATTTTTT

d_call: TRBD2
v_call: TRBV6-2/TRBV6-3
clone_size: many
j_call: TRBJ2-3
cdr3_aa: CASSYSAGVLTDTQYF
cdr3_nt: TGTGCCAGCAGTTACTCGGCGGGAGTATTGACAGATACGCAGTATTTT

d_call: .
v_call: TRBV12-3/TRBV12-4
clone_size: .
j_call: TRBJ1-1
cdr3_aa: CVSSLLSLGEAFF
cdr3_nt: TGTGTCAGCAGTTTATTAAGCCTAGGGGAAGCGTTCTTT

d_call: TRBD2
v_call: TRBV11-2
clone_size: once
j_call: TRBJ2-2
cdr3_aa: CASGLVALAGTGDLLF
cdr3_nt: TGTGCCAGCGGCTTAGTGGCGCTAGCGGGAACCGGGGACCTGTTATTT

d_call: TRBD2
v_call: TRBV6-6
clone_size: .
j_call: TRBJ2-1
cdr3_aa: CASTGLTSLSYNEQFF
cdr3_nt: TGTGCCAGCACCGGACTGACTAGCCTCTCCTACAATGAGCAGTTCTTC

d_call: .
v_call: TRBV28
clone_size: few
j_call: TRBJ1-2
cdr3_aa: CASSLNRDGYTF
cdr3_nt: TGTGCCAGCAGTTTAAATAGGGATGGCTACACCTTC

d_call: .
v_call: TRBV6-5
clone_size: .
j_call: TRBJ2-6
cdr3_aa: CASSLWRGMNARANVLTF
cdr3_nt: .